This T cell receptor (beta chain) was found in a study of blood T cell repertoires in COVID-19. Across the whole study: The samples span acute and convalescent COVID-19 from the United States, Italy and Spain. The cDNA or gDNA used as material had been derived from T cells, B-cell-depleted T cells, or PBMCs.

In the study's own analysis: Reference gene primers were amplified, and this amplification served to estimate nucleated cell counts. Sequenced by immunoSEQ multiplex PCR; TCRdb stores in-frame clones only, minus some. The DNA was the basis for D and trimming; V, J and clone size are from that table. The repertoire has around 310,000 clones, around 90% of them found once; the top ten carry roughly 1%. It was during active infection that Seattle patients were enrolled and then longitudinally followed. CDR1 is MNHNS, CDR2 SASEGT, per germline. Unmatched junction bases numbered 3, after V lost 2 bases and J lost 3 bases. This CDR3 region has 14 residues. This clone showed up just a few times.

The genes are TRBV6-1 and TRBJ1-2, with 7 positions matching TRBD1. The sample comprised peripheral blood. This sequence originates from a woman aged 40 to 50 with COVID-19, enrolled during active disease. The CDR3 DNA reads TGTGCCAGCAGTGAACTGGGACAGTACTATGGCTACACCTTC. It yields the protein CASSELGQYYGYTF.